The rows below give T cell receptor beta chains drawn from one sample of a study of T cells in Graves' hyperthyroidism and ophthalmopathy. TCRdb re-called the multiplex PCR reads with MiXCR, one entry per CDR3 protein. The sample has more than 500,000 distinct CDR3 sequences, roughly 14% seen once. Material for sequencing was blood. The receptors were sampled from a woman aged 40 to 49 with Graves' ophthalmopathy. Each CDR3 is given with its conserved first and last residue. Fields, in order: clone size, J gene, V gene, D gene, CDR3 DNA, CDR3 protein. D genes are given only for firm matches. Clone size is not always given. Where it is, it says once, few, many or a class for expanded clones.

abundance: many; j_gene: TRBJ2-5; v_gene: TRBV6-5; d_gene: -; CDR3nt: TGTGCCAGCAGCACGGGACACAAAGAGACCCAGTACTTC; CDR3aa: CASSTGHKETQYF
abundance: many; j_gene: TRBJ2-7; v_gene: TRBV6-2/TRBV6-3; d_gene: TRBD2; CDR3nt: TGTGCCAGCAGTAAGGGACTAGCGGTGTACGAGCAGTACTTC; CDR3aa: CASSKGLAVYEQYF
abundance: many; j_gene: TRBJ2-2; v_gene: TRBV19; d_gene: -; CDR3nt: TGTGCCAGTAGTACCCAAGGGCAGCGGTTGAACACCGGGGAGCTGTTTTTT; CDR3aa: CASSTQGQRLNTGELFF
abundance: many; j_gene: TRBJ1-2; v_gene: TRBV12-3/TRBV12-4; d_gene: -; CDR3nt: TGTGCCAGCAGTTTGGACTATGGCTACACCTTC; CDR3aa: CASSLDYGYTF
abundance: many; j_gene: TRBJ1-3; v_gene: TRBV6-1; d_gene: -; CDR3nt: TGTGCCAGCAGTGTTGGGACATCTGGAAACACCATATATTTT; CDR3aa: CASSVGTSGNTIYF
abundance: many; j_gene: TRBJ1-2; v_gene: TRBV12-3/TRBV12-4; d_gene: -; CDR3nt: TGTGCCAGCAGTTTAGGGCCAGGGGATGGCTACACCTTC; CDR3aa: CASSLGPGDGYTF
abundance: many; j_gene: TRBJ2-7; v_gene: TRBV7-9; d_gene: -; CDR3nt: TGTGCCAGCAGCCCCCCGGCGGGTACCTACGAGCAGTACTTC; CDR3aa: CASSPPAGTYEQYF
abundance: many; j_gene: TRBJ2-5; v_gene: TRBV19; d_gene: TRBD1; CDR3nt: TGTGCCAGTAGAACCTGGACAGGGACACAAGAGACCCAGTACTTC; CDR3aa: CASRTWTGTQETQYF
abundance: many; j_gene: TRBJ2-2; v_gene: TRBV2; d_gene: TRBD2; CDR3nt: TGTGCCAGCAGTTCCCGACTAGCTGGAAACACCGGGGAGCTGTTTTTT; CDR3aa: CASSSRLAGNTGELFF
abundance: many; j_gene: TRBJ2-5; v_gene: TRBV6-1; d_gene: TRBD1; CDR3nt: TGTGCCAGCAGTGTCGAGACAGGGACCCAAGAGACCCAGTACTTC; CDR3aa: CASSVETGTQETQYF
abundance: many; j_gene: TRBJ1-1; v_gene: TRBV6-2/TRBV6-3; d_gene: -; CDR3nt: TGTGCCAGCAGCCGTGTGCCAGACACTGAAGCTTTCTTT; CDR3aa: CASSRVPDTEAFF
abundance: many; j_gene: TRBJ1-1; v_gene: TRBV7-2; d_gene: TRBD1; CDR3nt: TGTGCCAGCAGCTTAGACCCACAGGGGACAGAAGCTTTCTTT; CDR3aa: CASSLDPQGTEAFF
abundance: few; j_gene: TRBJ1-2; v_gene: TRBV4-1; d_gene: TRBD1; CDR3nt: TGCGCCAGCAGCCCCGGACAGGGGGCGATTTTTTTTGGCTACACCTTC; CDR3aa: CASSPGQGAIFFGYTF
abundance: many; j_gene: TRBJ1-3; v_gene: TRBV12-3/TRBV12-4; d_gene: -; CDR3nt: TGTGCCAGCAGTTTCAACGGGGTCACTGGAAACACCATATATTTT; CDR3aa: CASSFNGVTGNTIYF
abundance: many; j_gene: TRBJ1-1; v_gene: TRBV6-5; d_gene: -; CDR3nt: TGTGCCAGCAGTTACGACACAGGGAGGAACACTGAAGCTTTCTTT; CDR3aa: CASSYDTGRNTEAFF
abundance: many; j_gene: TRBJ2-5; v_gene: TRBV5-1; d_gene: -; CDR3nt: TGCGCCAGCAGTTCGACAGCTCAAGAGACCCAGTACTTC; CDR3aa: CASSSTAQETQYF
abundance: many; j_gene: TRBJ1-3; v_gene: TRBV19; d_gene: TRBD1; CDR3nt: TGTGCCAGTAGTTTCGGACAGGGGACAGTGACGATCTCTGGAAACACCATATATTTT; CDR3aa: CASSFGQGTVTISGNTIYF
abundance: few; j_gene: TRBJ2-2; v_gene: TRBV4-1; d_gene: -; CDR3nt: TGCGCCAGCAGCCAAGGGTGGGAGGGGGAGCTGTTTTTT; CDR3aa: CASSQGWEGELFF
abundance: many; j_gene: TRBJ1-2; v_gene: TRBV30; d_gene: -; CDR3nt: TGTGCCTATCAGGAGGCGCCTACCCAGGGCTACACCTTC; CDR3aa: CAYQEAPTQGYTF
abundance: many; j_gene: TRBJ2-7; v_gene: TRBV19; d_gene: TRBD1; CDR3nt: TGTGCCAGTAGCAGCCTCAAACCGGGACAGGACGAGCAGTACTTC; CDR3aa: CASSSLKPGQDEQYF
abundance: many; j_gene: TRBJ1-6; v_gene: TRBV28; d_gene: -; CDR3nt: TGTGCCAGCAGTTTAAGGGCAGGGGCATTGGATTCACCCCTCCACTTT; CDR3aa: CASSLRAGALDSPLHF
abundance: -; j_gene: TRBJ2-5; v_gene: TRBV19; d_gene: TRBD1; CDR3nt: TGTGCCAGTAGTATCAGGACAGGGGAAGAGACCCAGTACTTC; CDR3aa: CASSIRTGEETQYF
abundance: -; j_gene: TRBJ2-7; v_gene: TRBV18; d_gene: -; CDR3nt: TGTGCCAGCTCACCAATTCGGGGGAATAGTGACGAGCAGTACTTC; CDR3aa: CASSPIRGNSDEQYF
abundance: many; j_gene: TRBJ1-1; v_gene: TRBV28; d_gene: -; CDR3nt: TGTGCCAGCAGTTTGGGGGGGGCGAACACTGAAGCTTCCTTT; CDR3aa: CASSLGGANTEASF
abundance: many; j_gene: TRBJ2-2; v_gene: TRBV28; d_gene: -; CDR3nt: TGTGCCAGCAGTAGGCCGGGAGCGGGTACCGGGGAGCTGTTTTTT; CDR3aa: CASSRPGAGTGELFF
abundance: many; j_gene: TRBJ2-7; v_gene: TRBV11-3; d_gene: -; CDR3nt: TGTGCCAGCAGCTCCTTACTACTACACCCGCAGTACTTC; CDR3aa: CASSSLLLHPQYF
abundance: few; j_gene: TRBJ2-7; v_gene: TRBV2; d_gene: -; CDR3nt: TGTGCCAACGTGGGGGGAGTAGGGTCCTACGAGCAGTACTTC; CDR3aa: CANVGGVGSYEQYF
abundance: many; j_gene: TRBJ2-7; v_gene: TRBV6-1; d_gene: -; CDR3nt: TGTGCCAGCAGTCCAGGGACGGCGAGCCACGAGCAGTACTTC; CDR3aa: CASSPGTASHEQYF
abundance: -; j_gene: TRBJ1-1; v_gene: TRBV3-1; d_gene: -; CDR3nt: TGTGCCAGTTTAGAGGGAGGCACCGGGGCCGGAGAAGCTTTCTTT; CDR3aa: CASLEGGTGAGEAFF
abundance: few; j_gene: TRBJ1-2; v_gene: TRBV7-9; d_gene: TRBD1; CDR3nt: TGTGCCAGCAGCTTTGCCGGGACAGACTATGGCTACACCTTC; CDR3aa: CASSFAGTDYGYTF
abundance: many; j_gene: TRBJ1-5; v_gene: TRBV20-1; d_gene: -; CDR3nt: TGCAGTGCGTCTTTTGGGGGGCCTCAGCCCCAGCATTTT; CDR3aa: CSASFGGPQPQHF
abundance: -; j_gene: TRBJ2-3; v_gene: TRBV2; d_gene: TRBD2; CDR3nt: TGTGCCAGCAGTGAAACAGGGGGTAGCGGGAGGGCCCGGGGAGATACGCAGTATTTT; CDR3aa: CASSETGGSGRARGDTQYF
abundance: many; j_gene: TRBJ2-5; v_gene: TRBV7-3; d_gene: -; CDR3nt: TGTGCCAGCAGCTTACACAGCCAAGAGACCCAGTACTTC; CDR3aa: CASSLHSQETQYF
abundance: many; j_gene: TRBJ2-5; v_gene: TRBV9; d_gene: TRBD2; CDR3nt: TGTGCCAGCAGCATGGCGGGGGAGTACCAAGAGACCCAGTACTTC; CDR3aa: CASSMAGEYQETQYF
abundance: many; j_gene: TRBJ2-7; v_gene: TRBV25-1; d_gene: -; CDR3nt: TGTGCCAGCAGTGACATCTCGGGGGATACCTACGAGCAGTACTTC; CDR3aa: CASSDISGDTYEQYF
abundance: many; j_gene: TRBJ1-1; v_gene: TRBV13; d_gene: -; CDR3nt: TGTGCCAGCAGCTTACGGCAGTACACTGAAGCTTTCTTT; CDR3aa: CASSLRQYTEAFF
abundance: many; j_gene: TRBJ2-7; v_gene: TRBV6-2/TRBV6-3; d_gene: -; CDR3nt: TGTGCCAGCAGTTACAGGGAGGTCTCCTACGAGCAGTACTTC; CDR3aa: CASSYREVSYEQYF
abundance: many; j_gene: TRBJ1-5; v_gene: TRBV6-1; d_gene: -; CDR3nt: TGTGCCAGCAGTGAGTGGGGGGTGCAGCCCCAGCATTTT; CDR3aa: CASSEWGVQPQHF
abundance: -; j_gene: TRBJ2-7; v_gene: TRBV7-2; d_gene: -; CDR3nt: TGTGCCAGCAGTTGGGGACTTCAGGGTCACGAGCAGTACTTC; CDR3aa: CASSWGLQGHEQYF